This T cell receptor (beta chain) was sequenced in a study of T cells after yellow fever vaccination. On the study more broadly: Preparation of the low-cell-number fractions used SMART-Seq v4 Ultra Low Input.

With respect to this clonotype: Its antigen is not known.

Study results and caveats: A large majority of primary-vaccination clones showed up again after the booster (approximately 96% CD4, about 90% CD8).

TCRdb ran MiXCR on the 5' RACE reads and lists one entry per CDR3 protein. The sample yields just under 600,000 distinct CDR3 sequences, approximately 13% seen once. This CDR3 region has 16 residues. Per germline, CDR1 SGHVS and CDR2 FNYEAQ. After removal of 2 bases from V and 2 bases from J, the junction contained 6 bases not matched to a gene. The specimen was PBMCs, collected on the day of the yellow fever booster vaccination. This clonotype was sampled from a man younger than 45 who received the YFV17D yellow fever vaccine. This sequence joins TRBV7-6 and TRBJ2-1, with TRBD2 identical over 7 bases. The DNA for the CDR3 is TGTGCCAGCAGCTTATTAGGTAGCGGGCCCTACAATGAGCAGTTCTTC. It encodes CASSLLGSGPYNEQFF.